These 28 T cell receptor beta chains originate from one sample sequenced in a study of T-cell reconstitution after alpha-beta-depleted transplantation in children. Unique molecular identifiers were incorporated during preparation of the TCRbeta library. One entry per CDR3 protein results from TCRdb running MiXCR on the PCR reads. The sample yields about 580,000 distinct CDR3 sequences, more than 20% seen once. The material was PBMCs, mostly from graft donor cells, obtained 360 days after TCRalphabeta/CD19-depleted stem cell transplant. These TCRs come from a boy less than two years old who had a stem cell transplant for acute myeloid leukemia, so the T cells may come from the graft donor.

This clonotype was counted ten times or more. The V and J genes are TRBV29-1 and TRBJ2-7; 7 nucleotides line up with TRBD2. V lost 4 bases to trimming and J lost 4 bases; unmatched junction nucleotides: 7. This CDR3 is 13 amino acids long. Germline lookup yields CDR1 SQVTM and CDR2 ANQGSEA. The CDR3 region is CSVAASGGYEQYF. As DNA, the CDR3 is TGCAGCGTTGCGGCTAGCGGTGGGTACGAGCAGTACTTC.

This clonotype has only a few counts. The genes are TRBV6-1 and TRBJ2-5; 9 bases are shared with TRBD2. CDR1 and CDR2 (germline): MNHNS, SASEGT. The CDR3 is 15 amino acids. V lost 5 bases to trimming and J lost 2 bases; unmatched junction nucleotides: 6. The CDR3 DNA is TGTGCCAGCAGTCGCATAGCGGGGGAACAAGAGACCCAGTACTTC. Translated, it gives CASSRIAGEQETQYF.

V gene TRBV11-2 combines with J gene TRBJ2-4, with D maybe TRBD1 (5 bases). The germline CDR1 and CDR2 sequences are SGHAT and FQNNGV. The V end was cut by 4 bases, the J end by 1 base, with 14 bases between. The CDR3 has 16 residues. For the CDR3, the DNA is TGTGCCAGCAGCTCCCAGGGCCTCCTGGCCAAAAACATTCAGTACTTC. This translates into CASSSQGLLAKNIQYF.

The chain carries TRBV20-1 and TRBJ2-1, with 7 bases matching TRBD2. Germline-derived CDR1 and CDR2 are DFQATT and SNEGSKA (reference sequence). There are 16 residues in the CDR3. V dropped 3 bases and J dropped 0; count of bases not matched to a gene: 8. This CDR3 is CSASSERGSSYNEQFF. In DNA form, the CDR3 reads TGCAGTGCTAGTTCCGAGCGGGGAAGCTCCTACAATGAGCAGTTCTTC.

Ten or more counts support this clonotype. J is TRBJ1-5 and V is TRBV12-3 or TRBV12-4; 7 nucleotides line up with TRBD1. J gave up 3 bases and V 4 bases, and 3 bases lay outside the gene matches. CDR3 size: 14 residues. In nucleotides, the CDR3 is TGTGCCAGCAGTTCAGGGGGATACAATCAGCCCCAGCATTTT. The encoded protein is CASSSGGYNQPQHF.

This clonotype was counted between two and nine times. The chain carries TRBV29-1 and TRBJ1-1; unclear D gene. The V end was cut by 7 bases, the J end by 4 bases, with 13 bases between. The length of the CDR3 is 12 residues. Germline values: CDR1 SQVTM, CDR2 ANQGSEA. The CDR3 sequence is CSAGVRVTEAFF. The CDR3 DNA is TGCAGCGCCGGGGTTAGGGTCACTGAAGCTTTCTTT.

The CDR3 spells CASSLASGLGNEKLFF. The CDR3 nucleotides read TGTGCCAGCAGCTTAGCTAGCGGTTTGGGGAATGAAAAACTGTTTTTT. The rearrangement joins TRBV11-2 to TRBJ1-4, with D hard to call. Germline CDR1 and CDR2: SGHAT and FQNNGV. With 1 base removed from V and 5 bases from J, the gap between germline ends came to 14 bases. The CDR3 runs 16 residues. Together with reference TRBV11-2 and TRBJ1-4, the CDR3 gives the full variable domain: EAGVAQSPRYKIIEKRQSVAFWCNPISGHATLYWYQQILGQGPKLLIQFQNNGVVDDSQLPKDRFSAERLKGVDSTLKIQPAKLEDSAVYLCASSLASGLGNEKLFFGSGTQLSVL.

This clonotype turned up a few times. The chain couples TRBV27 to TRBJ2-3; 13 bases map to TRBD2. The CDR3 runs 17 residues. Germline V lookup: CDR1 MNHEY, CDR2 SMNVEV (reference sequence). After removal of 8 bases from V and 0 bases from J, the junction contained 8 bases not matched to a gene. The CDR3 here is CASGAGLAGPSTDTQYF. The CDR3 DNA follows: TGTGCCAGCGGAGCGGGACTAGCGGGGCCAAGCACAGATACGCAGTATTTT.

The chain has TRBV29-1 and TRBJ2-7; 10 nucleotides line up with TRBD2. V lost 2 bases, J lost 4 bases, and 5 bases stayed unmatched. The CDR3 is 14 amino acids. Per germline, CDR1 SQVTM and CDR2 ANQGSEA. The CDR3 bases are TGCAGCGTTGAACTAGCGGGAGTAAGGTACGAGCAGTACTTC. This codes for CSVELAGVRYEQYF.

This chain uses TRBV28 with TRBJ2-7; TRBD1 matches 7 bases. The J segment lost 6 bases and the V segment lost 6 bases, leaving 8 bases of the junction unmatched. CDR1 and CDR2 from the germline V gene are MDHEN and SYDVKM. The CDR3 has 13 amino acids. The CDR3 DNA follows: TGTGCCAGCAGAGCCCGAGGGGGCTTCGAGCAGTACGTC. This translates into CASRARGGFEQYV.

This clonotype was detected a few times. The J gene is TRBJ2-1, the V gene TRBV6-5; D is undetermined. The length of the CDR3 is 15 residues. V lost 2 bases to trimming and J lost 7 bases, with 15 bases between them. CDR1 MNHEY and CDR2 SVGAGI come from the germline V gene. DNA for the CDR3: TGTGCCAGCAGTTACGCTGTTAGTGGGGTTAATGAGCAGTTCTTC. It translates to CASSYAVSGVNEQFF.

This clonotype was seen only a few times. The DNA of the CDR3 is TGCAGCGTTGAAGGGTTTAGGACAGGGAGCACTGAAGCTTTCTTT. Translating it yields CSVEGFRTGSTEAFF. The rearrangement joins TRBV29-1 to TRBJ1-1; 8 bases align to TRBD1. Unmatched junction bases numbered 8, after V lost 1 base and J lost 4 bases. Germline CDR1 is SQVTM and CDR2 is ANQGSEA. CDR3 length: 15 residues.

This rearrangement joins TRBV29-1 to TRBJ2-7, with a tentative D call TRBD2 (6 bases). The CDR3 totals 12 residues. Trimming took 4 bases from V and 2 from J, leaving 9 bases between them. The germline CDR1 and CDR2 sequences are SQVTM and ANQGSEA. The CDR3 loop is CSVATGAYEQYF. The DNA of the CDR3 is TGCAGCGTTGCGACGGGGGCCTACGAGCAGTACTTC.

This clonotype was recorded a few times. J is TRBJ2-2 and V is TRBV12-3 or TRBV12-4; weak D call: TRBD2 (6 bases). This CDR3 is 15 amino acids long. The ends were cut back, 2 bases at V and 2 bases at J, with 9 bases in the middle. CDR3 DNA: TGTGCCAGCAGTTTACTGGGACTTAACACCGGGGAGCTGTTTTTT. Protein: CASSLLGLNTGELFF.

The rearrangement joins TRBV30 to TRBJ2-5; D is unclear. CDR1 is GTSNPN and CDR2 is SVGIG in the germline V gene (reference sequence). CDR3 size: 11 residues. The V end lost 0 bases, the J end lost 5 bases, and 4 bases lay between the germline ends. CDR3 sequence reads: CAWSVRETQYF. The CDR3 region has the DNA TGTGCCTGGAGTGTACGGGAGACCCAGTACTTC.

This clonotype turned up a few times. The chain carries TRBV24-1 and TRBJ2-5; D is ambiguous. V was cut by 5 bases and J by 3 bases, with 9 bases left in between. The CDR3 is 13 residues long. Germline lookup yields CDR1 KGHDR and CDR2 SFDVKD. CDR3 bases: TGTGCCACCAGTGGGTCTGGCGAAGAGACCCAGTACTTC. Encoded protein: CATSGSGEETQYF.

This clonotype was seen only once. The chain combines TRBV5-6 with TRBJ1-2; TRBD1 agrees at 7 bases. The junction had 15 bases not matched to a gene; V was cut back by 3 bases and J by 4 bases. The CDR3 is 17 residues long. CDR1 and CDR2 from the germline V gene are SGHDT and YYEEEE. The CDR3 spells CASSSPRQGSVGYGYTF. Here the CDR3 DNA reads TGTGCCAGCAGCTCCCCTCGACAGGGTAGCGTGGGCTATGGCTACACCTTC.

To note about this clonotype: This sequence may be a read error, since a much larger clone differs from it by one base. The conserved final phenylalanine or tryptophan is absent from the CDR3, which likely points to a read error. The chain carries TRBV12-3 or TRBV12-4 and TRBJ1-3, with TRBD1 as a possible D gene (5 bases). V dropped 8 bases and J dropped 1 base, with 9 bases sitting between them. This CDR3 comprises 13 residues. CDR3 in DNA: TGTGCCAGCCAGGGACCTTCTGGAAACACCATATATTAT. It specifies CASQGPSGNTIYY.

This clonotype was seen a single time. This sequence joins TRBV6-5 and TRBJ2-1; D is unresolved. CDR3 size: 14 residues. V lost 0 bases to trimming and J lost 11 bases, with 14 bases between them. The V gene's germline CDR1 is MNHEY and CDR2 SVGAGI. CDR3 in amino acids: CASSYSSGPMKQFF. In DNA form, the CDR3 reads TGTGCCAGCAGTTACTCGTCTGGCCCAATGAAGCAGTTCTTC.

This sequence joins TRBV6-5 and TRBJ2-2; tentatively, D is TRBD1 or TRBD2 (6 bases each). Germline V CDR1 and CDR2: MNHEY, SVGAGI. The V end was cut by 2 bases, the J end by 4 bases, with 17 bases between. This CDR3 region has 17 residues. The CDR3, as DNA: TGTGCCAGCAGTTACCTAAGGAGGGGGTGGGGCACCGGGGAGCTGTTTTTT. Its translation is CASSYLRRGWGTGELFF.

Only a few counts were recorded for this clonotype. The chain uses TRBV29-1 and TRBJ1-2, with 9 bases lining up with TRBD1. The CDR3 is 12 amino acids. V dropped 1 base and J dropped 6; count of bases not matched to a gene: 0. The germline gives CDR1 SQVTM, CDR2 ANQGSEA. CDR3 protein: CSVEGTGDGYTF. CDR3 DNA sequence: TGCAGCGTTGAAGGGACAGGGGATGGCTACACCTTC. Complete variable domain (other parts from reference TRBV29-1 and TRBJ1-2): SAVISQKPSRDICQRGTSLTIQCQVDSQVTMMFWYRQQPGQSLTLIATANQGSEATYESGFVIDKFPISRPNLTFSTLTVSNMSPEDSSIYLCSVEGTGDGYTFGSGTRLTVV.

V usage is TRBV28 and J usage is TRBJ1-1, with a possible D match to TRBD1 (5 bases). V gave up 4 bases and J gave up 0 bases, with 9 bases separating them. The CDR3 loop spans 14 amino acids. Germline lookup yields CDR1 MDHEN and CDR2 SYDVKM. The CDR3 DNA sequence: TGTGCCAGCAGTTCCGGACATCTGAACACTGAAGCTTTCTTT. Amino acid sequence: CASSSGHLNTEAFF.

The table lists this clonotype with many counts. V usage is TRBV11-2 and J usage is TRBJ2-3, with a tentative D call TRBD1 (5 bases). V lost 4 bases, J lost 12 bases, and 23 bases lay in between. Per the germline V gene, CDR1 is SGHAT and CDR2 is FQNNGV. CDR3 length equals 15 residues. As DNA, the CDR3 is TGTGCCAGCAGCTCCCCGAAGGGGCTTTCTTTTTCACAGTATTTT. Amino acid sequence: CASSSPKGLSFSQYF.

CDR3 in amino acids: CASSQAGEYNEQFF. In DNA form, the CDR3 reads TGCGCCAGCAGCCAAGCGGGGGAGTACAATGAGCAGTTCTTC. The V call is TRBV4-1, the J call TRBJ2-1, with D possibly matching TRBD2 (6 bases). V lost 1 base to trimming and J lost 4 bases, with 8 bases between them. Germline V gene sequence: CDR1 MGHRA, CDR2 YSYEKL. This CDR3 is built from 14 residues.

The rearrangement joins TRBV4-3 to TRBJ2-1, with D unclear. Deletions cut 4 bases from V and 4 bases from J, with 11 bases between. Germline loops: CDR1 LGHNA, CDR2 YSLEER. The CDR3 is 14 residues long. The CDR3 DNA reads TGCGCCAGCAGCCCCGGGTGGGCTTACAATGAGCAGTTCTTC. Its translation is CASSPGWAYNEQFF.

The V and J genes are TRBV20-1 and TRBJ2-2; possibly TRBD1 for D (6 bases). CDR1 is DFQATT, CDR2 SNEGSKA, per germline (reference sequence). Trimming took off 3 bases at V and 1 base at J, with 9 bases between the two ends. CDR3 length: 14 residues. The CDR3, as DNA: TGCAGTGCTAGGACGACAGGGAACACCGGGGAGCTGTTTTTT. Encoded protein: CSARTTGNTGELFF.

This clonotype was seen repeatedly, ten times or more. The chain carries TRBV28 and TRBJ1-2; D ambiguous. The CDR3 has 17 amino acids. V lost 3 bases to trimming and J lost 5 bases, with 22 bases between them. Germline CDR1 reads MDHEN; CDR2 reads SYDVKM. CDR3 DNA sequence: TGTGCCAGCAGTTTCGGGCAGGCCCTATCACTGCTTTATGGCTACACCTTC. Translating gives CASSFGQALSLLYGYTF.

The CDR3 region has the DNA TGTGCCATCAGTGAGTCGACTAGCCACAATGAGCAGTTCTTC. Translating gives CAISESTSHNEQFF. This chain connects TRBV10-3 to TRBJ2-1; 7 nucleotides align to TRBD2. The germline V gene encodes CDR1 ENHRY and CDR2 SYGVKD. Trimming at V came to 0 bases and at J to 5 bases, leaving 1 base not matched to a gene. The CDR3 length is 14 residues.